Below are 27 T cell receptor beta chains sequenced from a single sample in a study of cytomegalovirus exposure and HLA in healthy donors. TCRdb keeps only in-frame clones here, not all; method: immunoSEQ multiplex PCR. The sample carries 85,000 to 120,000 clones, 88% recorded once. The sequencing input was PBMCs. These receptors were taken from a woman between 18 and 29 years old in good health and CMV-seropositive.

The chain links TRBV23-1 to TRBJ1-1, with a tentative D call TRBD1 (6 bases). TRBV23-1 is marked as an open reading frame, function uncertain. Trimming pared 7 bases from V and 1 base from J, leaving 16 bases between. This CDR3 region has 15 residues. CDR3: CASTGGGKGNTEAFF. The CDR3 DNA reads TGCGCCAGCACGGGAGGGGGGAAGGGGAACACTGAAGCTTTCTTT.

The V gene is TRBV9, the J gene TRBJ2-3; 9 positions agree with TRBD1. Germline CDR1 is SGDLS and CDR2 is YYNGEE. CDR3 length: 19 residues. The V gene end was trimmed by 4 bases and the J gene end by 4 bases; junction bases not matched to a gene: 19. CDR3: CASSLNRDRVTSAPDTQYF. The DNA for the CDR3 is TGTGCCAGCAGCCTCAACAGGGACAGGGTGACCTCCGCGCCAGATACGCAGTATTTT. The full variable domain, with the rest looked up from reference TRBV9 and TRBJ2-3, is DSGVTQTPKHLITATGQRVTLRCSPRSGDLSVYWYQQSLDQGLQFLIQYYNGEERAKGNILERFSAQQFPDLHSELNLSSLELGDSALYFCASSLNRDRVTSAPDTQYFGPGTRLTVL.

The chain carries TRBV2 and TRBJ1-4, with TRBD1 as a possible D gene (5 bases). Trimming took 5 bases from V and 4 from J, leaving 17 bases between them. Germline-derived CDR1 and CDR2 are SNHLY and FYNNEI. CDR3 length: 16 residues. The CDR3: CASSRSEGSHNEKLFF. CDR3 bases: TGTGCCAGCAGTCGGTCGGAGGGGAGCCATAATGAAAAACTGTTTTTT.

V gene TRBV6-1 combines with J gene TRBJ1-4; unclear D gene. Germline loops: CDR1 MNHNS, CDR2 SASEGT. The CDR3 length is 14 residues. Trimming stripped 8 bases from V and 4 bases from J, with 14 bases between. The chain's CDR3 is CASGGTSLNEKLFF. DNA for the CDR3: TGTGCCAGCGGTGGTACATCCCTTAATGAAAAACTGTTTTTT.

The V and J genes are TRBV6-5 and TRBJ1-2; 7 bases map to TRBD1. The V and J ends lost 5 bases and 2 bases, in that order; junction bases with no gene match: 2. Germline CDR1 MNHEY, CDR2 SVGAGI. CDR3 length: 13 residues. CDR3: CASSTTGNYGYTF. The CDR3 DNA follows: TGTGCCAGCAGTACGACAGGGAACTATGGCTACACCTTC.

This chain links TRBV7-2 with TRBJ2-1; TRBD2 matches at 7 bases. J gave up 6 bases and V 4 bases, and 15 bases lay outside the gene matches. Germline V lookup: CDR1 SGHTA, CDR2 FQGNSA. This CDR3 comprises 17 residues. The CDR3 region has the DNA TGTGCCAGCAGCTCAGACACCGCGGGGGATATGGGCAATGAGCAGTTCTTC. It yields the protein CASSSDTAGDMGNEQFF.

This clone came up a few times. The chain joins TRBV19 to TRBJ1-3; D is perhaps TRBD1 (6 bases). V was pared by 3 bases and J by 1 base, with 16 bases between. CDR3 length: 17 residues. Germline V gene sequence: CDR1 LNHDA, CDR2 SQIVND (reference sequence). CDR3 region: CASSIRNRVLSGNTIYF. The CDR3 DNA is TGTGCCAGTAGTATTAGGAACAGGGTATTATCTGGAAACACCATATATTTT.

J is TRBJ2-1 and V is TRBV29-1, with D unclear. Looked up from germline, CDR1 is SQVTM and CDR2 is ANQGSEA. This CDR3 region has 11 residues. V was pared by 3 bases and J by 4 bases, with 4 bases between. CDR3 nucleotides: TGCAGCGTTGACAGGTACAATGAGCAGTTCTTC. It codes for CSVDRYNEQFF.

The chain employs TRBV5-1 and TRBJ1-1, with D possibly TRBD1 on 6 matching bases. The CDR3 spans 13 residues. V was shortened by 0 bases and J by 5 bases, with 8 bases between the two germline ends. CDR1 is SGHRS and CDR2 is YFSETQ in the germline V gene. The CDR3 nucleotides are TGCGCCAGCAGCTTGGACAGGGAGACTGAAGCTTTCTTT. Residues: CASSLDRETEAFF.

The CDR3 loop is CASSQDEARGTYNEQFF. The CDR3 DNA reads as TGTGCCAGCAGCCAAGATGAGGCTAGAGGTACCTACAATGAGCAGTTCTTC. The V gene is TRBV14, the J gene TRBJ2-1; D is uncertain. CDR1 SGHDN and CDR2 FVKESK come from the germline V gene. Trimming shortened V by 0 bases and J by 2 bases, and 14 bases separated the two germline ends. This CDR3 region has 17 residues. The full variable domain, completed using reference TRBV14 and TRBJ2-1, is EAGVTQFPSHSVIEKGQTVTLRCDPISGHDNLYWYRRVMGKEIKFLLHFVKESKQDESGMPNNRFLAERTGGTYSTLKVQPAELEDSGVYFCASSQDEARGTYNEQFFGPGTRLTVL.

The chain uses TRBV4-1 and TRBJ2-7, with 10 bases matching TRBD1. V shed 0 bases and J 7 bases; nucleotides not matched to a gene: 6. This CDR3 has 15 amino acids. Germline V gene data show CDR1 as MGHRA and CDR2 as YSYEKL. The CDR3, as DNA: TGCGCCAGCAGCCAAGACGGGACAGGGGAGGAGGAGCAGTACTTC. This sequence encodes CASSQDGTGEEEQYF.

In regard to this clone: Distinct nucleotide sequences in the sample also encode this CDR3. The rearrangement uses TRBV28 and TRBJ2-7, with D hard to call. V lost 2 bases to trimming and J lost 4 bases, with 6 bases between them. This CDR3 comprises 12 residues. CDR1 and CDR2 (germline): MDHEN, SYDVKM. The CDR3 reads CASSLLAYEQYF. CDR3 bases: TGTGCCAGCAGTTTACTCGCGTACGAGCAGTACTTC.

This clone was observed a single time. The CDR3 DNA reads TGCGCCAGCAGCTGGGCTAGCGGGGGGGAAGCCTACAATGAGCAGTTCTTC. It codes for CASSWASGGEAYNEQFF. The rearrangement uses TRBV5-1 and TRBJ2-1; 12 bases map to TRBD2. CDR1 and CDR2 (germline): SGHRS, YFSETQ. With 3 bases clipped from V and 2 bases from J, the junction kept 6 bases outside the gene matches. The CDR3 contains 17 residues.

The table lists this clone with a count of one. Here the CDR3 reads CASSPGQGDYGYTF. For the CDR3, the DNA is TGTGCCAGCAGCCCGGGACAGGGGGACTATGGCTACACCTTC. The V gene is TRBV7-9, the J gene TRBJ1-2, with TRBD1 identical over 11 bases. Unmatched junction bases numbered 2, after V lost 5 bases and J lost 3 bases. Germline V gene lookup returns CDR1 SEHNR and CDR2 FQNEAQ (reference sequence). The CDR3 length is 14 residues.

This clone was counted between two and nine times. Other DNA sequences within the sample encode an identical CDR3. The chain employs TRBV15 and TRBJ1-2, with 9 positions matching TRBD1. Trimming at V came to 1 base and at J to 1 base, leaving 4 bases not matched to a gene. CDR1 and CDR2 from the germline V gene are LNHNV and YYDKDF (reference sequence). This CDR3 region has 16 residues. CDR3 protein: CATSRGGQGLNYGYTF. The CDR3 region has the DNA TGTGCCACCAGCAGAGGGGGACAGGGCCTTAACTATGGCTACACCTTC.

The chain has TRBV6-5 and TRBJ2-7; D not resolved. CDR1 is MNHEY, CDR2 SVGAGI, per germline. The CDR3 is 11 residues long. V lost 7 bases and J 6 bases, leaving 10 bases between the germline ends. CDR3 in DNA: TGTGCCAGCATGGGCAGCAGCGAGCAGTACTTC. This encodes CASMGSSEQYF.

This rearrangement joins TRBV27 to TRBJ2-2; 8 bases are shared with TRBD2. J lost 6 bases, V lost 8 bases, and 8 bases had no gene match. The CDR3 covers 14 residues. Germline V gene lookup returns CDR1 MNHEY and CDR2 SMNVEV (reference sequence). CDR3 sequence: CASGHGGGPGELFF. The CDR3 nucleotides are TGTGCCAGCGGTCACGGGGGGGGCCCCGGGGAGCTGTTTTTT.

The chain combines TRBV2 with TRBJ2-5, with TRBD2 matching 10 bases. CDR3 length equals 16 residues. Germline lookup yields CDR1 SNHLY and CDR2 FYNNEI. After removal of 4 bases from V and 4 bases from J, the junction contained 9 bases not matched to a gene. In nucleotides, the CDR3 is TGTGCCAGCAGTGGTCTCGAAGCGGGGGGGCGAGAGACCCAGTACTTC. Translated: CASSGLEAGGRETQYF.

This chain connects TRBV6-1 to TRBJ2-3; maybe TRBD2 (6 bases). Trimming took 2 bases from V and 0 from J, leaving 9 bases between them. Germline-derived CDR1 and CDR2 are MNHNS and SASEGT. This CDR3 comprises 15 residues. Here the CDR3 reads CASSEYGGSTDTQYF. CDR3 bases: TGTGCCAGCAGTGAATATGGGGGGAGCACAGATACGCAGTATTTT.

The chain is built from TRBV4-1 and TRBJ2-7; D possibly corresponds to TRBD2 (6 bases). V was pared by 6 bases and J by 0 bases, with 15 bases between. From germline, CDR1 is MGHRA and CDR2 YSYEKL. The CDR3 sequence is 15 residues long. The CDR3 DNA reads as TGCGCCAGCAGTACCCGCGGGGCCAGCTCCTACGAGCAGTACTTC. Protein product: CASSTRGASSYEQYF.

The CDR3 region has the DNA TGTGCCAGCAGTGAAGACAGGAACCTCTATGGCTACACCTTC. It encodes CASSEDRNLYGYTF. This rearrangement joins TRBV2 to TRBJ1-2; a weak D match, TRBD1 (5 bases). Germline V gives CDR1 SNHLY, CDR2 FYNNEI. The CDR3 runs 14 residues. V lost 1 base and J 4 bases, leaving 10 bases between the germline ends.

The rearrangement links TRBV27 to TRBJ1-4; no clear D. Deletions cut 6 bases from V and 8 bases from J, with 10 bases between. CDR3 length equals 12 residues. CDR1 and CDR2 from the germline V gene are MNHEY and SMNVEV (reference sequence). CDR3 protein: CASRQVGEKLFF. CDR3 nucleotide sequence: TGTGCCAGCAGGCAGGTCGGAGAAAAACTGTTTTTT.

For the CDR3, the DNA is TGTGCCAGCAAACGGGACAGGGGCAACAATGAGCAGTTCTTC. It translates to CASKRDRGNNEQFF. V is TRBV6-1 and J is TRBJ2-1, with 10 bases identical to TRBD1. This CDR3 region has 14 residues. Per germline, CDR1 MNHNS and CDR2 SASEGT. Germline trimming cut 7 bases from V and 5 bases from J; bases unmatched to any gene: 5.

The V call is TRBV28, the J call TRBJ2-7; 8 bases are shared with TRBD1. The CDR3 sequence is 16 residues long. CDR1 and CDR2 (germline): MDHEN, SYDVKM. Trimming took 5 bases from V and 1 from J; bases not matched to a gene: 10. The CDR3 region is CASSLTLDRVSYEQYF. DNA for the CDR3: TGTGCCAGCAGTCTGACCCTGGACAGGGTGTCCTACGAGCAGTACTTC. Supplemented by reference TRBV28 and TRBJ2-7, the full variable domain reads DVKVTQSSRYLVKRTGEKVFLECVQDMDHENMFWYRQDPGLGLRLIYFSYDVKMKEKGDIPEGYSVSREKKERFSLILESASTNQTSMYLCASSLTLDRVSYEQYFGPGTRLTVT.

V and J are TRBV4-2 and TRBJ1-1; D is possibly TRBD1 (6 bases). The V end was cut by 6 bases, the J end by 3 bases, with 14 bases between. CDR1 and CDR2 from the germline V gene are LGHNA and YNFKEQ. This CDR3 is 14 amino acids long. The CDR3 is CASRGGARDTEAFF. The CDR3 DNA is TGTGCCAGCAGAGGGGGGGCTAGGGACACTGAAGCTTTCTTT.

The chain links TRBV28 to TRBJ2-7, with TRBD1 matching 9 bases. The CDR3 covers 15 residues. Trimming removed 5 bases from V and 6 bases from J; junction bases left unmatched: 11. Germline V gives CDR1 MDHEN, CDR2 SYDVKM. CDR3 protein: CASSISAGQGGEQYV. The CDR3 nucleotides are TGTGCCAGCAGTATATCCGCGGGACAGGGAGGCGAGCAGTACGTC.

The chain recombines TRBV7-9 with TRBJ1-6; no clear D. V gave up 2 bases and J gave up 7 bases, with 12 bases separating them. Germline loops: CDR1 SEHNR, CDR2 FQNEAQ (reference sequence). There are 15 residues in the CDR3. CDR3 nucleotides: TGTGCCAGCAGCTTATACAGTGAGTCAAATTCACCCCTCCACTTT. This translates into CASSLYSESNSPLHF.